The 25 T cell receptor beta chains in this list originate from one sample, sequenced in a study of shared clonotypes between healthy human individuals. Repertoires were generated with immunoSEQ multiplex PCR, while TCRdb's copy carries only in-frame clones and drops some. The sample holds hundreds of thousands of clones, about three quarters seen once. Sequencing input: memory CD4+ T cells sorted from blood. Sample subset: CD45RA-negative fraction. The receptors stem from a woman aged 25 to 39 in good health.

The chain uses TRBV18 and TRBJ2-1; 8 bases agree with TRBD2. In germline, CDR1 is KGHSH, CDR2 LQKENI. This CDR3 is 16 amino acids long. Unmatched junction bases numbered 3, after V lost 2 bases and J lost 0 bases. The CDR3 reads CASSPAGGYSYNEQFF. CDR3 nucleotide sequence: TGTGCCAGCTCACCAGCGGGAGGATACTCCTACAATGAGCAGTTCTTC.

CDR3 DNA: TGTGCCAGTAGTATGGTCTCTGGGGCCAACGTCCTGACTTTC. Amino acids: CASSMVSGANVLTF. V gene TRBV19 combines with J gene TRBJ2-6; no firm D call. Germline CDR1 reads LNHDA; CDR2 reads SQIVND (reference sequence). V lost 3 bases to trimming and J lost 0 bases, with 3 bases between them. The CDR3 runs 14 residues.

The chain uses TRBV15 and TRBJ2-3, with TRBD2 identical over 8 bases. This CDR3 spans 17 amino acids. Germline CDR1 is LNHNV and CDR2 is YYDKDF (reference sequence). V dropped 2 bases and J dropped 1; count of bases not matched to a gene: 8. The CDR3 sequence: CATSRSIGLAGTDTQYF. The CDR3 DNA follows: TGTGCCACCAGCAGATCTATCGGACTAGCAGGCACAGATACGCAGTATTTT.

Comment on this clone: Other DNA sequences of this sample code for an identical CDR3. V usage is TRBV19 and J usage is TRBJ2-1; the D gene is possibly TRBD2 (5 bases). CDR3 length: 15 amino acids. V lost 3 bases and J 0 bases, leaving 9 bases between the germline ends. Germline V gives CDR1 LNHDA, CDR2 SQIVND (reference sequence). The CDR3 nucleotides read TGTGCCAGTAGTATCGGCGGGCCCTCCTACAATGAGCAGTTCTTC. Protein sequence: CASSIGGPSYNEQFF. The full variable domain, in which reference TRBV19 and TRBJ2-1 provide the parts outside the CDR3, is DGGITQSPKYLFRKEGQNVTLSCEQNLNHDAMYWYRQDPGQGLRLIYYSQIVNDFQKGDIAEGYSVSREKKESFPLTVTSAQKNPTAFYLCASSIGGPSYNEQFFGPGTRLTVL.

This chain uses TRBV28 with TRBJ2-4, with D possibly being TRBD2 (5 bases). The CDR3 loop spans 11 amino acids. CDR1 MDHEN and CDR2 SYDVKM come from the germline V gene. Trimming shortened V by 3 bases and J by 8 bases, and 5 bases separated the two germline ends. CDR3 sequence (DNA): TGTGCCAGCAGTTTGCGGGACATTCAGTACTTC. As protein: CASSLRDIQYF. The complete variable domain, with remaining parts taken from reference TRBV28 and TRBJ2-4, reads DVKVTQSSRYLVKRTGEKVFLECVQDMDHENMFWYRQDPGLGLRLIYFSYDVKMKEKGDIPEGYSVSREKKERFSLILESASTNQTSMYLCASSLRDIQYFGAGTRLSVL.

The chain couples TRBV5-1 to TRBJ2-7; D remains ambiguous. This CDR3 is 15 amino acids long. Between the trimmed V and J ends, which lost 2 bases and 2 bases, there was a span of 14 bases. In germline, CDR1 is SGHRS, CDR2 YFSETQ. CDR3 DNA: TGCGCCAGCAGCTTATACCCAGGTAGTACCTACGAGCAGTACTTC. This translates into CASSLYPGSTYEQYF.

As concerns this clone: At the DNA level, this CDR3 is encoded by other sequences in the same sample as well. The chain employs TRBV2 and TRBJ1-4; D call uncertain. Deletions cut 6 bases from V and 3 bases from J, with 2 bases between. The CDR3 spans 11 residues. Germline assignment: CDR1 SNHLY and CDR2 FYNNEI. CDR3 amino acids: CASSPNEKLFF. The DNA of the CDR3 is TGTGCCAGCAGCCCTAATGAAAAACTGTTTTTT. The variable domain in full, with the rest retrieved from reference TRBV2 and TRBJ1-4, is EPEVTQTPSHQVTQMGQEVILRCVPISNHLYFYWYRQILGQKVEFLVSFYNNEISEKSEIFDDQFSVERPDGSNFTLKIRSTKLEDSAMYFCASSPNEKLFFGSGTQLSVL.

The chain carries TRBV7-9 and TRBJ2-5; no clear D gene. Germline V gene sequence: CDR1 SEHNR, CDR2 FQNEAQ (reference sequence). Between the trimmed V and J ends, which lost 5 bases and 2 bases, there was a span of 3 bases. The CDR3 has 11 residues. The CDR3 sequence: CASSVQETQYF. CDR3 in DNA: TGTGCCAGCAGCGTACAAGAGACCCAGTACTTC.

The rearrangement links TRBV12-5 to TRBJ1-1; TRBD1 might be the D (5 bases). Germline CDR1 is LGHNT and CDR2 is FRNRAP. The CDR3 extends over 15 amino acids. V was cut by 2 bases and J by 1 base, with 11 bases left in between. CDR3 nucleotide sequence: TGTGCTAGTGGTTTGATTCGGGGGACGAACACTGAAGCTTTCTTT. This encodes CASGLIRGTNTEAFF.

The V call is TRBV18, the J call TRBJ2-1, with 7 bases aligning to TRBD1. Germline CDR1 and CDR2: KGHSH and LQKENI. V was clipped by 7 bases and J by 7 bases; unmatched bases: 13. This CDR3 contains 15 residues. CDR3 DNA sequence: TGTGCCAGCTTCTCTAGCACAGGGGTGGAGAATGAGCAGTTCTTC. It encodes CASFSSTGVENEQFF.

The chain couples TRBV30 to TRBJ1-3, with D unresolved. Germline V lookup: CDR1 GTSNPN, CDR2 SVGIG (reference sequence). The V gene lost 4 bases and the J gene lost 0 bases, with 10 bases spanning the gap. CDR3 length: 14 amino acids. The CDR3 DNA reads as TGTGCCTGGAATGTGGGTTACTCTGGAAACACCATATATTTT. Its translation: CAWNVGYSGNTIYF.

The rearrangement links TRBV28 to TRBJ2-1; D possibly uses TRBD1 or TRBD2 (5 bases each). Trimming cost V 6 bases and J 0 bases, with 12 bases left between them. Germline CDR1 and CDR2: MDHEN and SYDVKM. The length of the CDR3 is 15 residues. CDR3 sequence: CASSSRGASYNEQFF. CDR3 in DNA: TGTGCCAGCAGCTCGAGGGGAGCCTCCTACAATGAGCAGTTCTTC.

This clone was detected a few times. The chain has TRBV6-1 and TRBJ2-3, with 7 bases aligning to TRBD1. The germline V gene has CDR1 MNHNS and CDR2 SASEGT. This CDR3 comprises 15 residues. After removal of 5 bases from V and 3 bases from J, the junction contained 8 bases not matched to a gene. CDR3 in amino acids: CASSPDRALTDTQYF. The CDR3, as DNA: TGTGCCAGCAGTCCCGACAGGGCATTGACAGATACGCAGTATTTT.

V usage is TRBV7-8 and J usage is TRBJ2-5; D may be TRBD1 (6 bases). Germline values: CDR1 SGHVS, CDR2 FQNEAQ. The CDR3 is 16 residues long. V was pared by 3 bases and J by 3 bases, with 17 bases between. CDR3 DNA sequence: TGTGCCAGCAGCTTGCGACAGGACCCCTGGGAAGAGACCCAGTACTTC. As protein: CASSLRQDPWEETQYF. Full variable domain (outside the CDR3, taken from reference TRBV7-8 and TRBJ2-5): GAGVSQSPRYKVAKRGQDVALRCDPISGHVSLFWYQQALGQGPEFLTYFQNEAQLDKSGLPSDRFFAERPEGSVSTLKIQRTQQEDSAVYLCASSLRQDPWEETQYFGPGTRLLVL.

The rearrangement uses TRBV27 and TRBJ1-1; D gene ambiguous. The V gene lost 3 bases and the J gene lost 2 bases, with 10 bases spanning the gap. The germline CDR1 and CDR2 sequences are MNHEY and SMNVEV (reference sequence). CDR3 length equals 14 residues. The CDR3, as DNA: TGTGCCAGCAGTTTCCGGTATACCAACACTGAAGCTTTCTTT. Translation: CASSFRYTNTEAFF.

This clone was detected only a few times. The V gene is TRBV5-1, the J gene TRBJ2-4; no reliable D call. The CDR3 covers 12 residues. Germline CDR1 and CDR2: SGHRS and YFSETQ. V gave up 0 bases and J gave up 8 bases, with 6 bases separating them. This CDR3 reads CASSLDSDIQYF. Here the CDR3 DNA reads TGCGCCAGCAGCTTGGACTCGGACATTCAGTACTTC.

V gene TRBV7-6 combines with J gene TRBJ2-7; 8 bases agree with TRBD1. V lost 3 bases to trimming and J lost 5 bases; unmatched junction nucleotides: 6. The germline V gene encodes CDR1 SGHVS and CDR2 FNYEAQ. The CDR3 is 14 residues long. CDR3 bases: TGTGCCAGCAGCTTGGTGGACAGGGCCAACGAGCAGTACTTC. This sequence encodes CASSLVDRANEQYF.

The genes are TRBV10-3 and TRBJ2-7; 7 nucleotides match TRBD2. Germline assignment: CDR1 ENHRY and CDR2 SYGVKD. The CDR3 is made up of 13 amino acids. The J segment lost 7 bases and the V segment lost 4 bases, leaving 7 bases of the junction unmatched. For the CDR3, the DNA is TGTGCCATCAGTGGCGAGAACGGGAGGGAGCAGTACTTC. Residues: CAISGENGREQYF.

This clone showed up just once. The chain couples TRBV7-2 to TRBJ2-7; TRBD2 matches at 8 bases. The CDR3 is made up of 14 amino acids. V lost 1 base and J lost 4; bases outside the gene matches: 3. Germline CDR1 SGHTA, CDR2 FQGNSA. CDR3 in amino acids: CASSLVAGPYEQYF. CDR3 in DNA: TGTGCCAGCAGCTTAGTAGCGGGGCCTTACGAGCAGTACTTC.

CDR3 loop: CASSRHRASGSYEQYF. CDR3 bases: TGCGCCAGCAGCCGCCACCGGGCATCGGGCTCCTACGAGCAGTACTTC. The chain recombines TRBV5-1 with TRBJ2-7; D uncertain. The CDR3 sequence is 16 residues long. Germline CDR1 and CDR2: SGHRS and YFSETQ. V shed 4 bases and J shed 0 bases, with 17 bases lying between them. Supplemented by reference TRBV5-1 and TRBJ2-7, the full variable domain reads KAGVTQTPRYLIKTRGQQVTLSCSPISGHRSVSWYQQTPGQGLQFLFEYFSETQRNKGNFPGRFSGRQFSNSRSEMNVSTLELGDSALYLCASSRHRASGSYEQYFGPGTRLTVT.

On this clone itself: The DNA is omitted, as the CDR3 cannot be located on it reliably, and the CDR3 follows TCRdb's listing. This chain links TRBV6-5 with TRBJ2-1. The CDR3 extends over 16 residues, inclusive of both ends. CDR1 is MNHEY, CDR2 SVGAGI, per germline. The CDR3 reads CASSSSGRPSYNEQFF.

This chain connects TRBV4-2 to TRBJ1-6; 8 nucleotides align to TRBD1. Germline V lookup: CDR1 LGHNA, CDR2 YNFKEQ. V gave up 3 bases and J gave up 7 bases; unmatched junction bases: 8. This CDR3 is 16 amino acids long. The chain's CDR3 is CASSHQTGDRNSPLHF. The CDR3 coding sequence is TGTGCCAGCAGCCACCAGACAGGGGACAGAAATTCACCCCTCCACTTT.

The V and J genes are TRBV27 and TRBJ1-2; 10 bases agree with TRBD1. Germline CDR1 is MNHEY and CDR2 is SMNVEV (reference sequence). V gave up 4 bases and J gave up 6 bases; unmatched junction bases: 5. The CDR3 extends over 14 amino acids. CDR3 region: CASSSRQGADGYTF. CDR3 sequence (DNA): TGTGCCAGCAGTTCGAGACAGGGGGCGGATGGCTACACCTTC.

This sequence joins TRBV19 and TRBJ2-1; 11 nucleotides match TRBD1. Germline V lookup: CDR1 LNHDA, CDR2 SQIVND (reference sequence). The V segment lost 10 bases and the J segment 7 bases; nucleotides outside the gene matches: 6. The CDR3 is 13 amino acids. CDR3 sequence (DNA): TGTGCCACCCGGACAGGGGGCAAGAATGAGCAGTTCTTC. Protein product: CATRTGGKNEQFF. The variable domain in full, completed from reference TRBV19 and TRBJ2-1, reads DGGITQSPKYLFRKEGQNVTLSCEQNLNHDAMYWYRQDPGQGLRLIYYSQIVNDFQKGDIAEGYSVSREKKESFPLTVTSAQKNPTAFYLCATRTGGKNEQFFGPGTRLTVL.

The genes are TRBV5-4 and TRBJ1-2; TRBD1 aligns across 7 bases. This CDR3 region has 15 residues. The V segment lost 4 bases and the J segment 5 bases; nucleotides outside the gene matches: 11. In germline, CDR1 is SGHNT, CDR2 YYREEE (reference sequence). The CDR3 DNA reads as TGTGCCAGCAGCCAAGGGGGACAGACCGTTTATGGCTACACCTTC. Residues: CASSQGGQTVYGYTF. Supplemented by reference TRBV5-4 and TRBJ1-2, the full variable domain reads ETGVTQSPTHLIKTRGQQVTLRCSSQSGHNTVSWYQQALGQGPQFIFQYYREEENGRGNFPPRFSGLQFPNYSSELNVNALELDDSALYLCASSQGGQTVYGYTFGSGTRLTVV.